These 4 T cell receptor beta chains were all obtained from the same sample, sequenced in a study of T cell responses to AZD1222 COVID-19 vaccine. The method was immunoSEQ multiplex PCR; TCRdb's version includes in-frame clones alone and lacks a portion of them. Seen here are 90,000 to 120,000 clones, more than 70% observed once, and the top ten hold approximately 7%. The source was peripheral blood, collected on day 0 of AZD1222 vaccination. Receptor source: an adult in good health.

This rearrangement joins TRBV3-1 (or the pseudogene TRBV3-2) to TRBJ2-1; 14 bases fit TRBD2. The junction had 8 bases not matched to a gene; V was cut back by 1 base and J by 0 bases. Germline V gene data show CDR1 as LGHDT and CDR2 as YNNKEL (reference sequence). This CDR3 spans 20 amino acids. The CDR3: CASSQGGLAGVRSSYNEQFF. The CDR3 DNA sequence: TGTGCCAGCAGCCAAGGGGGACTAGCGGGAGTTCGGAGCTCCTACAATGAGCAGTTCTTC.

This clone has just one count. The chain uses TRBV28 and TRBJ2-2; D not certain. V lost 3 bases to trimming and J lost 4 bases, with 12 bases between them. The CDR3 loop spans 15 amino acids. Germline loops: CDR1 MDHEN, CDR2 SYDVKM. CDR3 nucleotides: TGTGCCAGCAGTTTGGCAGAGGTTCCCACCGGGGAGCTGTTTTTT. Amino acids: CASSLAEVPTGELFF.

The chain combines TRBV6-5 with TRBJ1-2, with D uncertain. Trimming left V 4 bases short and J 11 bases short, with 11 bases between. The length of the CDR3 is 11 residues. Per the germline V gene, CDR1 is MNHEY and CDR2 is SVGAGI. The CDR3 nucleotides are TGTGCCAGCAGTTTGTCAGGTCCGTACACCTTC. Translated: CASSLSGPYTF.

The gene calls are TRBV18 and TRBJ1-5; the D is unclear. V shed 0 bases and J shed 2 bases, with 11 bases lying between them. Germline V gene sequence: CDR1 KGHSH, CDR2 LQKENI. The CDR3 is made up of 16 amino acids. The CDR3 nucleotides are TGTGCCAGCTCACCACCGGTGGTAAGGGGCAATCAGCCCCAGCATTTT. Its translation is CASSPPVVRGNQPQHF. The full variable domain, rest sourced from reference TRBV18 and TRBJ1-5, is NAGVMQNPRHLVRRRGQEARLRCSPMKGHSHVYWYRQLPEEGLKFMVYLQKENIIDESGMPKERFSAEFPKEGPSILRIQQVVRGDSAAYFCASSPPVVRGNQPQHFGDGTRLSIL.